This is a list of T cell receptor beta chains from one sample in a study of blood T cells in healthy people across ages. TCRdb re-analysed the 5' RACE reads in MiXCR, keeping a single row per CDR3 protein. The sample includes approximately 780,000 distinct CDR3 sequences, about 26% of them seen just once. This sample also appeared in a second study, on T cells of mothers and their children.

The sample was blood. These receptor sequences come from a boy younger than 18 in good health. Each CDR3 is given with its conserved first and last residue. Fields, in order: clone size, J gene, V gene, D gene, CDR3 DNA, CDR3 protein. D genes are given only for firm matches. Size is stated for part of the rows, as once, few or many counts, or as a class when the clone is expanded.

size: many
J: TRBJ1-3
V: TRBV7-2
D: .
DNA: TGTGCCAGCAGCCCAAGAGCCTCGAGCGGCTCTGGAAACACCATATATTTT
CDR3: CASSPRASSGSGNTIYF

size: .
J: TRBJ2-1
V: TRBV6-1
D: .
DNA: TGTGCCAGCAGTGAGCTACAGGGTCGCTCCTACAATGAGCAGTTCTTC
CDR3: CASSELQGRSYNEQFF

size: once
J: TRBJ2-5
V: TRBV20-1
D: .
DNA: TGCAGTGCTGCCCTACAGGATGGTGGAGAGACCCAGTACTTC
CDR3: CSAALQDGGETQYF

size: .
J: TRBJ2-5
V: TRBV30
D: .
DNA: TGTGCCTGGATAGGAGGAAGGGGGTCGTTCTTC
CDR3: CAWIGGRGSFF

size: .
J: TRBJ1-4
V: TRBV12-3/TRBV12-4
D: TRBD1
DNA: TGTGCCAGCAGTTTAGCGGGACAGATTAATGAAAAACTGTTTTTT
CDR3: CASSLAGQINEKLFF

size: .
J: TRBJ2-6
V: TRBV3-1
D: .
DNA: TGTGCCAGCAGCCCACCCTTACAGGGCCGTGGGGCCAACGTCCTGACTTTC
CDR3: CASSPPLQGRGANVLTF

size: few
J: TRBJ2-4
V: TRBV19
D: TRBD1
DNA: TGTGCCAGCATGGGGACAGGGGCCCCCTATGGCAAAAACATTCAGTACTTC
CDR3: CASMGTGAPYGKNIQYF

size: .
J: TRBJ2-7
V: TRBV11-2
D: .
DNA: TGTGCCAGCAGCCTAGGGGGGGGGCGCGTGGGTGAGCAGTACTTC
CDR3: CASSLGGGRVGEQYF

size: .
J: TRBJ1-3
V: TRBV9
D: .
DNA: TGTGCCAGCAGCGTAGCTTCGGGGATTTCTGGAAACACCATATATTTT
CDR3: CASSVASGISGNTIYF

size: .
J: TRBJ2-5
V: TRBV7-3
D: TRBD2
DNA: TGTGCCAGCAGCTCGGCCGGGGGGGCAACAGAGACCCAGTACTTC
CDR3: CASSSAGGATETQYF

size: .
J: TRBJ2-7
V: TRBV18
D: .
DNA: TGTGCCAGCTCACCGAGAGGGGGGGCTAGATACGAGCAGTACTTC
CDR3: CASSPRGGARYEQYF

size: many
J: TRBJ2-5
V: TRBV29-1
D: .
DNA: TGCAGCGTTGAAGATCGGGCTAACCAAGAGACCCAGTACTTC
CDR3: CSVEDRANQETQYF

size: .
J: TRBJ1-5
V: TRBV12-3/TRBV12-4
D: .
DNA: TGTGCCAGCAGTTTCGGCAGGCGGCAGCCCCAGCATTTT
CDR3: CASSFGRRQPQHF

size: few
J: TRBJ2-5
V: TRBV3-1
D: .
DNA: TGTGCCAGCAGCCAAGAAGTGGCTAAACAAGAGACCCAGTACTTC
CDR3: CASSQEVAKQETQYF

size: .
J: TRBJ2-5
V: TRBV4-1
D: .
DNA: TGCGCCAGCAGCCAAGTAGTAGGGGGATCGGAGACCCAGTACTTC
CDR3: CASSQVVGGSETQYF

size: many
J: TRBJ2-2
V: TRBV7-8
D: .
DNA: TGTGCCAGCAGCTCGACAGGGAACACCGGGGAGCTGTTTTTT
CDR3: CASSSTGNTGELFF

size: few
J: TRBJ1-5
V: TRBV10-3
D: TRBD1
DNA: TGTGCCATCGGTGCGGACAGGGGGCCTCAGCCCCAGCATTTT
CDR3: CAIGADRGPQPQHF

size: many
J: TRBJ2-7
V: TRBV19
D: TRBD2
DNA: TGTGCCAGTAGTTCGACTAGCGGGGACTACGAGCAGTACTTC
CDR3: CASSSTSGDYEQYF

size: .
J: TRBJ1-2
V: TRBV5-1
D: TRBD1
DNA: TGCGCCAGCAGCTTGGAGGGACAGGGGTACGATGGCTACACCTTC
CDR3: CASSLEGQGYDGYTF

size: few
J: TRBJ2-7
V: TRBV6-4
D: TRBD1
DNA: TGTGCCAGCACTCCCGACAGGGGCTACGAGCAGTACTTC
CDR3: CASTPDRGYEQYF

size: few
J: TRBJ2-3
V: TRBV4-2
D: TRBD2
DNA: TGTGCCAGCAGCCAAGATCGAAGTACGCGGGGGGCTTCAGATACGCAGTATTTT
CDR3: CASSQDRSTRGASDTQYF